This record covers a single T cell receptor beta chain. Germline loops: CDR1 LGHNT, CDR2 FRNRAP. J lost 0 bases, V lost 8 bases, and 16 bases had no gene match. The CDR3 extends over 18 amino acids. Clones were sequenced by immunoSEQ multiplex PCR, and TCRdb holds only the in-frame ones, with some missing. Of about 350,000 clones in the sample, 88% were seen once. Participant ages covered roughly 18 to 89 years across 20 to 30 US areas. Participant reports of clinical history set cohort assignment. Individuals in the exposed group had encountered a COVID-19 case within 2 weeks preceding study entry. The sample comes from a study of blood T cell repertoires in COVID-19.

This rearrangement joins TRBV12-5 to TRBJ1-5, with 7 bases that match TRBD1. Input material: PBMCs or T cells enriched from blood (not recorded which). This receptor was identified in a woman under 40 who had been exposed to COVID-19. The CDR3 reads CASRPSETGEYSNQPQHF. The CDR3 DNA reads as TGTGCTAGTCGACCGTCCGAAACAGGGGAATATAGCAATCAGCCCCAGCATTTT.